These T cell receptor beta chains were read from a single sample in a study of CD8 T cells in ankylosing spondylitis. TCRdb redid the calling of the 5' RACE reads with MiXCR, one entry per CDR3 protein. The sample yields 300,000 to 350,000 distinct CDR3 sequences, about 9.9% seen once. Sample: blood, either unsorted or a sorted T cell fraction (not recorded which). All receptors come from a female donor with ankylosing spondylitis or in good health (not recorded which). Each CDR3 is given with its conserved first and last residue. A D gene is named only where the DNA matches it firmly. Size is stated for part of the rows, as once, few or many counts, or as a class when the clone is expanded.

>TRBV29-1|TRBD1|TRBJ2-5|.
TGCAGCGTCGCCCAGGGGGTTGGAGAGACCCAGTACTTC
CSVAQGVGETQYF
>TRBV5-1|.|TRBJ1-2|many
TGCGCCAGCAGCTTGGACCTTACGGGTGGCTACACCTTC
CASSLDLTGGYTF
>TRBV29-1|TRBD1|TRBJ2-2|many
TGCAGCGTTGAGCCCACAGGGGTGACCGGGGAGCTGTTTTTT
CSVEPTGVTGELFF
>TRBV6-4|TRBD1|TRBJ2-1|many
TGTGCCAGCAGTGAGACGGGACAGTTAAATGAGCAGTTCTTC
CASSETGQLNEQFF
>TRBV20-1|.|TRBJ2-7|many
TGCAGTGCTAGCTCGGGACAGCGGGTGTACGAGCAGTACTTC
CSASSGQRVYEQYF
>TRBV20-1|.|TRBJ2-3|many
TGCAGTGCGCAAGGCAATACGCAGTATTTT
CSAQGNTQYF
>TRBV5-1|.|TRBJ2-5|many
TGCGCCAGCAGCTTGGATGGGGAGACCCAGTACTTC
CASSLDGETQYF
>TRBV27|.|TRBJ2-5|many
TGTGCCAGCAGCCTCGGACGGAACCAAGAGACCCAGTACTTC
CASSLGRNQETQYF
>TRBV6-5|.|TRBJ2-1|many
TGTGCCAGCAGTTACTCAGGGACGCTAGACAATGAGCAGTTCTTC
CASSYSGTLDNEQFF
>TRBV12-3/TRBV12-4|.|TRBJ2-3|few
TGTGCCAGCAGGCCGGACTTTCCGGACTATCCGCAGTATTTT
CASRPDFPDYPQYF
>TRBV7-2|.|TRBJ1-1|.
TGTGCCAGCAGCTTAGGTTTATGGACAATGAACACTGAAGCTTTCTTT
CASSLGLWTMNTEAFF
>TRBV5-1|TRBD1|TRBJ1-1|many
TGCGCCAGCAGCCCCCTGGGACAGGGGAACACTGAAGCTTTCTTT
CASSPLGQGNTEAFF
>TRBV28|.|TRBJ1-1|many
TGTGCCAGCAGTTTATCTCTCGGCAGGGCGGACACTGAAGCTTTCTTT
CASSLSLGRADTEAFF
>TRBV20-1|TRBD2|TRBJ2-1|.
TGCAGTGCTAGAGTTATAGCGGGCGCCGCCTACAATGAGCAGTTCTTC
CSARVIAGAAYNEQFF
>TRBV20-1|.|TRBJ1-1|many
TGCAGTGCTATTGCGGAGGGGGACACTGAAGCTTTCTTT
CSAIAEGDTEAFF
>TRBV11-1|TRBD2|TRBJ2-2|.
TGTGCCAGCAGCTTATTTCCGGGACTAGCGGGAGCCGGGGAGCTGTTTTTT
CASSLFPGLAGAGELFF
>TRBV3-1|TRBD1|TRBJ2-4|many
TGTGCCAGCAGCCAAAGACTTATGGGACAGTCTCAGTACTTC
CASSQRLMGQSQYF
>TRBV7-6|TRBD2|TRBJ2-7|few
TGTGCCAGCAGTGGGGAGGGTAGCGGGATTTCCTTGGAGCAGTACTTC
CASSGEGSGISLEQYF
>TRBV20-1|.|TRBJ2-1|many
TGCAGTGCCAGGGGATTATCCTACAATGAGCAGTTCTTC
CSARGLSYNEQFF
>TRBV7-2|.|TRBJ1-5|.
TGTGCCAGCAGCGCGGGAGACTATAGCAATCAGCCCCAGCATTTT
CASSAGDYSNQPQHF
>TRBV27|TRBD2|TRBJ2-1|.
TGTGCCAGCAGTTTATCGATGGCGGGAGGGCCTGTTGAGCAGTTCTTC
CASSLSMAGGPVEQFF
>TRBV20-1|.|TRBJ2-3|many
TGCAGTGGCACTCTAGGCGGGACCAGCACAGATACGCAGTATTTT
CSGTLGGTSTDTQYF
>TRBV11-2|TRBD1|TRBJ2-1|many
TGTGCCAGCACCAATACGGGACAGGTGAGGAATGAGCAGTTCTTC
CASTNTGQVRNEQFF
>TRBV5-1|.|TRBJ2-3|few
TGCGCCAGCAGCTTGACGGGGGACCCTAGCACAGATACGCAGTATTTT
CASSLTGDPSTDTQYF
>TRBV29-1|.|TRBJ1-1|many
TGCAGCGTTGAAGATCAGGTCGGGGGACGTGAAGCTTTCTTT
CSVEDQVGGREAFF
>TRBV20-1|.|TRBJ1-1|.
TGCAGTGCTACCAGAGGCGTGGGACACACTGAAGCTTTCTTT
CSATRGVGHTEAFF